This is a list of T cell receptor beta chains from one sample in a study of CD8+CD57+ T cells in acquired aplastic anemia. TCRdb passed the reads through MiXCR, listing each CDR3 protein once. Of some 170,000 distinct CDR3 sequences listed, 71% are singletons. Sequenced input: sorted CD4+, CD8+, or CD8+CD57+ T cells (not recorded which) from PBMCs. Receptors were obtained from a human donor with aplastic anemia. Both conserved end residues are part of each CDR3. Fields, in order: CDR3 protein, CDR3 DNA, clone size, V gene, J gene, D gene. The D gene is left open where the match is weak. Clone size appears in some rows only: once, few, many, or a class for an expanded clone.

CDR3aa: CATVLGDHYYEQYF
CDR3nt: TGTGCCACCGTTCTCGGGGATCACTACTACGAGCAGTACTTC
abundance: few
v_gene: TRBV10-3
j_gene: TRBJ2-7
d_gene: -

CDR3aa: CATSRGNNEQFF
CDR3nt: TGTGCCACCAGCAGAGGGAACAATGAGCAGTTCTTC
abundance: -
v_gene: TRBV15
j_gene: TRBJ2-1
d_gene: -

CDR3aa: CASSLVASGDQYF
CDR3nt: TGTGCCAGCAGCTTAGTGGCGAGCGGGGACCAGTACTTC
abundance: -
v_gene: TRBV2
j_gene: TRBJ2-5
d_gene: TRBD2

CDR3aa: CASSQEFASASYEQYF
CDR3nt: TGTGCCAGCAGCCAAGAGTTCGCTAGCGCGAGCTACGAGCAGTACTTC
abundance: -
v_gene: TRBV7-8
j_gene: TRBJ2-7
d_gene: -

CDR3aa: CASSDASHEQFF
CDR3nt: TGTGCCAGCAGTGATGCGAGCCATGAGCAGTTCTTC
abundance: many
v_gene: TRBV2
j_gene: TRBJ2-1
d_gene: -

CDR3aa: CASSGTENEKLFF
CDR3nt: TGTGCCAGCAGCGGGACAGAAAATGAAAAACTGTTTTTT
abundance: once
v_gene: TRBV6-1
j_gene: TRBJ1-4
d_gene: TRBD1

CDR3aa: CASRVSSPLHF
CDR3nt: TGTGCCAGCAGGGTTAGCTCACCCCTCCACTTT
abundance: few
v_gene: TRBV2
j_gene: TRBJ1-6
d_gene: -

CDR3aa: CASSLVMNTGELFF
CDR3nt: TGTGCCAGCAGTTTAGTAATGAACACCGGGGAGCTGTTTTTT
abundance: -
v_gene: TRBV12-3/TRBV12-4
j_gene: TRBJ2-2
d_gene: -

CDR3aa: CASSLVGAYEQYF
CDR3nt: TGTGCCAGCAGCTTAGTAGGTGCCTACGAGCAGTACTTC
abundance: -
v_gene: TRBV13
j_gene: TRBJ2-7
d_gene: -

CDR3aa: CASRDRDRVGNTIYF
CDR3nt: TGTGCCAGCAGGGACCGGGACAGGGTGGGAAACACCATATATTTT
abundance: -
v_gene: TRBV2
j_gene: TRBJ1-3
d_gene: TRBD1

CDR3aa: CASSYSNFQSYEQYF
CDR3nt: TGTGCCAGCAGTTACTCGAATTTCCAGTCCTACGAGCAGTACTTC
abundance: once
v_gene: TRBV6-5
j_gene: TRBJ2-7
d_gene: -

CDR3aa: CASSEWVGPGDTQYF
CDR3nt: TGTGCCAGCAGTGAGTGGGTAGGGCCCGGAGATACGCAGTATTTT
abundance: -
v_gene: TRBV6-4
j_gene: TRBJ2-3
d_gene: -

CDR3aa: CASSFGGLGEKLFF
CDR3nt: TGCGCCAGCAGCTTTGGAGGGCTGGGTGAAAAACTGTTTTTT
abundance: -
v_gene: TRBV5-1
j_gene: TRBJ1-4
d_gene: -

CDR3aa: CASTPGDSSTDTQYF
CDR3nt: TGTGCCAGTACCCCCGGCGACAGTAGCACAGATACGCAGTATTTT
abundance: -
v_gene: TRBV19
j_gene: TRBJ2-3
d_gene: -

CDR3aa: CSASHPSSYNSPLHF
CDR3nt: TGCAGTGCTAGTCACCCGAGCTCCTATAATTCACCCCTCCACTTT
abundance: -
v_gene: TRBV20-1
j_gene: TRBJ1-6
d_gene: -

CDR3aa: CASSDGPPLGAETQYF
CDR3nt: TGTGCCAGCAGTGATGGCCCCCCACTAGGGGCAGAGACCCAGTACTTC
abundance: few
v_gene: TRBV2
j_gene: TRBJ2-5
d_gene: -

CDR3aa: CASSLGGTGSEAFF
CDR3nt: TGTGCCAGCAGCTTAGGTGGGACAGGCTCCGAAGCTTTCTTT
abundance: -
v_gene: TRBV7-2
j_gene: TRBJ1-1
d_gene: TRBD1

CDR3aa: CASSQQRGTDTQYF
CDR3nt: TGTGCCAGCAGCCAGCAGCGGGGCACAGATACGCAGTATTTT
abundance: -
v_gene: TRBV7-2
j_gene: TRBJ2-3
d_gene: -

CDR3aa: CASSGGQLSGPDTQYF
CDR3nt: TGTGCCAGCAGTGGAGGACAACTTAGCGGGCCAGATACGCAGTATTTT
abundance: -
v_gene: TRBV2
j_gene: TRBJ2-3
d_gene: TRBD2

CDR3aa: CASSLETKRSPLHF
CDR3nt: TGTGCCAGCAGCTTGGAAACAAAGAGGTCACCCCTCCACTTT
abundance: -
v_gene: TRBV7-2
j_gene: TRBJ1-6
d_gene: -

CDR3aa: CASSENAGSEQYF
CDR3nt: TGCGCCAGCAGTGAGAATGCAGGTTCCGAGCAGTACTTC
abundance: -
v_gene: TRBV7-2
j_gene: TRBJ2-7
d_gene: -

CDR3aa: CASSLPIAGETQYF
CDR3nt: TGCGCCAGCAGCTTGCCCATAGCGGGCGAGACCCAGTACTTC
abundance: -
v_gene: TRBV5-1
j_gene: TRBJ2-5
d_gene: TRBD2

CDR3aa: CATARDEWNTEAFF
CDR3nt: TGTGCCACCGCAAGGGACGAGTGGAACACTGAAGCTTTCTTT
abundance: -
v_gene: TRBV24-1
j_gene: TRBJ1-1
d_gene: -

CDR3aa: CASSPRGEIGGELFF
CDR3nt: TGTGCCAGCAGCCCTAGGGGGGAAATCGGAGGGGAGCTGTTTTTT
abundance: -
v_gene: TRBV7-9
j_gene: TRBJ2-2
d_gene: -

CDR3aa: CASSQDSSGGGGANVLTF
CDR3nt: TGTGCCAGCAGCCAAGACTCTTCGGGGGGCGGTGGGGCCAACGTCCTGACTTTC
abundance: -
v_gene: TRBV25-1
j_gene: TRBJ2-6
d_gene: -

CDR3aa: CASSGDRGRTEAFF
CDR3nt: TGTGCCAGCAGTGGGGACAGGGGCCGGACTGAAGCTTTCTTT
abundance: -
v_gene: TRBV25-1
j_gene: TRBJ1-1
d_gene: TRBD1

CDR3aa: CASSQGRAGGHEQFF
CDR3nt: TGTGCCAGCAGCCAAGGAAGGGCAGGTGGCCATGAGCAGTTCTTC
abundance: -
v_gene: TRBV7-9
j_gene: TRBJ2-1
d_gene: -

CDR3aa: CASSGGGGSYNEQFF
CDR3nt: TGTGCCAGCAGTGGGGGCGGGGGATCCTACAATGAGCAGTTCTTC
abundance: -
v_gene: TRBV2
j_gene: TRBJ2-1
d_gene: TRBD2

CDR3aa: CASSHTATGANVLTF
CDR3nt: TGTGCCAGCAGCCACACAGCCACTGGGGCCAACGTCCTGACTTTC
abundance: -
v_gene: TRBV7-9
j_gene: TRBJ2-6
d_gene: -

CDR3aa: CASSPDSGLAKNIQYF
CDR3nt: TGTGCCAGCAGTCCCGACAGCGGGTTAGCCAAAAACATTCAGTACTTC
abundance: many
v_gene: TRBV12-3/TRBV12-4
j_gene: TRBJ2-4
d_gene: -

CDR3aa: CATSDPTKSHEQFF
CDR3nt: TGTGCCACCAGTGATCCCACCAAATCGCATGAGCAGTTCTTC
abundance: few
v_gene: TRBV24-1
j_gene: TRBJ2-1
d_gene: -

CDR3aa: CATREQEDQPQHF
CDR3nt: TGTGCCACCAGAGAACAGGAGGATCAGCCCCAGCATTTT
abundance: -
v_gene: TRBV24-1
j_gene: TRBJ1-5
d_gene: -

CDR3aa: CASILIGTGDYDLMNTEAFF
CDR3nt: TGTGCCAGCATTTTGATCGGGACAGGGGACTACGACCTGATGAACACTGAAGCTTTCTTT
abundance: -
v_gene: TRBV6-2/TRBV6-3
j_gene: TRBJ1-1
d_gene: TRBD1

CDR3aa: CAWSVGGYEQYF
CDR3nt: TGTGCCTGGAGTGTAGGGGGCTACGAGCAGTACTTC
abundance: many
v_gene: TRBV30
j_gene: TRBJ2-7
d_gene: -

CDR3aa: CASSPTSGTDTQYF
CDR3nt: TGTGCCAGCAGCCCGACTAGCGGAACAGATACGCAGTATTTT
abundance: -
v_gene: TRBV2
j_gene: TRBJ2-3
d_gene: TRBD2

CDR3aa: CASSLGQGGEKLFF
CDR3nt: TGTGCCAGCAGCTTAGGGCAGGGAGGTGAAAAACTGTTTTTT
abundance: few
v_gene: TRBV7-6
j_gene: TRBJ1-4
d_gene: -

CDR3aa: CSARVTGNTEAFF
CDR3nt: TGCAGTGCTAGGGTGACAGGGAACACTGAAGCTTTCTTT
abundance: -
v_gene: TRBV20-1
j_gene: TRBJ1-1
d_gene: -

CDR3aa: CSARSNGYTF
CDR3nt: TGCAGTGCTAGGTCGAATGGCTACACCTTC
abundance: -
v_gene: TRBV20-1
j_gene: TRBJ1-2
d_gene: -

CDR3aa: CASNTLAGGPHEQFF
CDR3nt: TGCGCCAGTAACACACTAGCGGGAGGGCCTCACGAGCAGTTCTTC
abundance: -
v_gene: TRBV5-1
j_gene: TRBJ2-1
d_gene: TRBD2

CDR3aa: CASSSRLGAQYF
CDR3nt: TGTGCCAGCAGCTCGAGATTGGGGGCCCAGTACTTC
abundance: -
v_gene: TRBV7-9
j_gene: TRBJ2-5
d_gene: -

CDR3aa: CASNPGGSPGQYF
CDR3nt: TGTGCCAGCAACCCGGGGGGGTCCCCTGGGCAGTACTTC
abundance: -
v_gene: TRBV7-2
j_gene: TRBJ2-7
d_gene: TRBD2

CDR3aa: CSARGLRSSYNSPLHF
CDR3nt: TGCAGTGCTAGAGGTTTACGAAGCTCCTATAATTCACCCCTCCACTTT
abundance: -
v_gene: TRBV20-1
j_gene: TRBJ1-6
d_gene: -

CDR3aa: CASSFVGEVTDTQYF
CDR3nt: TGTGCCAGCAGCTTCGTAGGAGAGGTCACAGATACGCAGTATTTT
abundance: many
v_gene: TRBV5-8
j_gene: TRBJ2-3
d_gene: -

CDR3aa: CASSGDRGRPVYEQYF
CDR3nt: TGTGCCAGCAGTGGGGACAGGGGGCGCCCAGTCTACGAGCAGTACTTC
abundance: -
v_gene: TRBV2
j_gene: TRBJ2-7
d_gene: TRBD1

CDR3aa: CASSRGGTGDYGYTF
CDR3nt: TGTGCCAGCTCACGGGGTGGTACAGGGGACTATGGCTACACCTTC
abundance: -
v_gene: TRBV25-1
j_gene: TRBJ1-2
d_gene: TRBD1

CDR3aa: CASTRLLAGGPNEQYF
CDR3nt: TGTGCCAGCACCCGACTCTTAGCGGGGGGGCCAAACGAGCAGTACTTC
abundance: -
v_gene: TRBV2
j_gene: TRBJ2-7
d_gene: TRBD2

CDR3aa: CATSEVGVGPISFYF
CDR3nt: TGTGCCACCAGTGAGGTTGGAGTTGGTCCAATCAGTTTCTACTTC
abundance: -
v_gene: TRBV24-1
j_gene: TRBJ2-7
d_gene: -

CDR3aa: CASSPDTERAEYF
CDR3nt: TGTGCCAGCAGCCCCGACACGGAACGTGCGGAGTACTTC
abundance: -
v_gene: TRBV11-2
j_gene: TRBJ2-7
d_gene: -

CDR3aa: CASSGLGREINTEAFF
CDR3nt: TGTGCCAGCAGCGGCCTTGGGAGGGAGATTAACACTGAAGCTTTCTTT
abundance: many
v_gene: TRBV9
j_gene: TRBJ1-1
d_gene: -